These 25 T cell receptor beta chains were sequenced from one sample in a study of T cell clonality in common variable immunodeficiency (dated by TCRdb to the mid-2010s). The study at large found these results: Reportedly, TCRbeta sequences from CVID had fewer deletions and N-nucleotide insertions, and highly modified clones with 13 or more V deletions were absent from CVID.

Library generation was performed with the immunoSEQ multiplex PCR assay. TCRdb mirrors the immuneACCESS table, restricted to in-frame sequences. Some clones are absent from its copies; in checked studies, under half trace to an unresolved V gene, and the reason for the others is unknown. The table for this sample lists roughly 32,000 clones, none of them counted only once. Clones ranked in the top ten supply 28% of the sample. These TCRs' antigens remain unknown. What was sequenced was peripheral blood mononuclear cells. These receptors came from a human donor with common variable immunodeficiency.

This clone was detected many times. The CDR3 end lies 3 residues beyond the end of the read and is filled in from the germline J gene. The V call is TRBV7-9, the J call TRBJ1-1; 8 bases match TRBD1. Germline V gene sequence: CDR1 SEHNR, CDR2 FQNEAQ (reference sequence). The V gene end was trimmed by 4 bases and the J gene end by 1 base; junction bases not matched to a gene: 5. The CDR3 is 15 residues long. The CDR3 loop reads CASSSTGQGNTEAFF. CDR3 DNA, as far as it was read: TGTGCCAGCAGCTCAACCGGACAGGGGAACACTGAA.

This clone appeared many times. With the read ending 3 residues before the CDR3 end, the germline J gene is used to fill in that end. This chain joins TRBV7-9 and TRBJ1-2; D uncertain. Trimming took off 5 bases at V and 2 bases at J, with 12 bases between the two ends. The germline V gene encodes CDR1 SEHNR and CDR2 FQNEAQ (reference sequence). The length of the CDR3 is 14 residues. CDR3 DNA (partial): TGTGCCAGCAGCCCACCGGGTCCAAACTATGGC. Its translation is CASSPPGPNYG. The complete CDR3 reads CASSPPGPNYGYTF.

This clone was seen ten or more times. The CDR3 protein is CASSLDRDTDTQYF. The CDR3 DNA, read in part, is TGTGCCAGCAGCTTGGACAGGGACACAGATACG. The genes are TRBV5-6 and TRBJ2-3, with a possible D match to TRBD1 (6 bases). The read terminates 3 residues ahead of where the CDR3 ends, so the germline J gene completes it. Trimming took 0 bases from V and 2 from J, leaving 7 bases between them. CDR3 length equals 14 residues. CDR1 is SGHDT, CDR2 YYEEEE, per germline.

Only a few counts were recorded for this clone. The read comes to an end 3 residues before the CDR3 does, leaving the germline J gene to fill in the end. V gene TRBV7-9 combines with J gene TRBJ1-2; a weak D match, TRBD1 (5 bases). CDR3 length equals 14 residues. Germline V gene data show CDR1 as SEHNR and CDR2 as FQNEAQ (reference sequence). V was cut by 5 bases and J by 4 bases, with 14 bases left in between. CDR3 loop: CASSPNTDSYGYTF. Partial CDR3 DNA: TGTGCCAGCAGCCCGAATACTGACAGCTATGGC. Full variable domain (missing parts from reference TRBV7-9 and TRBJ1-2): DTGVSQNPRHKITKRGQNVTFRCDPISEHNRLYWYRQTLGQGPEFLTYFQNEAQLEKSRLLSDRFSAERPKGSFSTLEIQRTEQGDSAMYLCASSPNTDSYGYTFGSGTRLTVV.

In this sample, this clone turned up many times. The read terminates 3 residues ahead of where the CDR3 ends, so the germline J gene completes it. J is TRBJ1-1 and V is TRBV28; TRBD1 might be the D (6 bases). The CDR3 runs 13 residues. V was clipped by 1 base and J by 7 bases, with 10 bases between them. CDR1 and CDR2 from the germline V gene are MDHEN and SYDVKM. CDR3 residues: CASSLSRGGEAFF. The DNA read from the CDR3 is TGTGCCAGCAGTTTATCCAGGGGAGGTGAA.

This clone was counted ten times or more. Read sequence stops 3 residues before the CDR3 end, and the germline J gene provides the missing end. The rearrangement uses TRBV29-1 and TRBJ2-7; tentatively, D is TRBD1 (6 bases). Germline CDR1 reads SQVTM; CDR2 reads ANQGSEA. The CDR3 loop spans 14 amino acids. Trimming cost V 3 bases and J 2 bases, with 14 bases left between them. The CDR3 loop reads CSVEVKTGTYEQYF. The sequenced CDR3 bases are TGCAGCGTTGAGGTGAAAACAGGGACCTACGAG.

The table lists this clone with many counts. The read is 3 residues too short to cover the CDR3 end, so that end is filled in from the germline J gene. This sequence joins TRBV28 and TRBJ2-3; D is unresolved. Trimming stripped 5 bases from V and 3 bases from J, with 15 bases between. This CDR3 spans 15 amino acids. The germline V gene has CDR1 MDHEN and CDR2 SYDVKM. The CDR3 here is CASSLPGRVTDTQYF. The sequenced part of the CDR3 DNA is TGTGCCAGCAGTCTTCCCGGTCGGGTGACAGATACG.

This clone was detected a few times. The sequenced fragment ends 3 residues before the CDR3 boundary, so the rest is inferred from the germline J gene. The chain uses TRBV7-9 and TRBJ1-6; a possible D gene is TRBD1 (5 bases). Trimming removed 1 base from V and 6 bases from J, with 10 bases in between. There are 15 residues in the CDR3. In germline, CDR1 is SEHNR, CDR2 FQNEAQ (reference sequence). CDR3 in amino acids: CASSLGLGGNSPLHF. Partial CDR3 DNA: TGTGCCAGCAGCTTAGGCCTCGGGGGTAATTCACCC.

This clone was found a few times. Read sequence stops 3 residues before the CDR3 end, and the germline J gene provides the missing end. This chain connects TRBV7-3 to TRBJ2-2; TRBD1 is a possible D gene (6 bases). The CDR3 loop spans 17 amino acids. Germline-derived CDR1 and CDR2 are SGHTA and FQGTGA. V was trimmed by 3 bases and J by 0 bases, leaving 14 bases between them. The CDR3 region is CASSLDSPLANTGELFF. The sequenced part of the CDR3 DNA is TGTGCCAGCAGCTTGGACAGTCCGCTCGCGAACACCGGGGAG.

This clone was detected ten times or more. The DNA ends 3 residues before the CDR3 does, and the rest of the CDR3 is filled in from the germline J gene. The chain uses TRBV7-6 and TRBJ2-5, with TRBD1 matching over 11 bases. The CDR3 covers 15 residues. The J segment lost 5 bases and the V segment lost 5 bases, leaving 7 bases of the junction unmatched. Germline CDR1 reads SGHVS; CDR2 reads FNYEAQ. The DNA read from the CDR3 is TGTGCCAGCAGCCCAGGACAGGGGGCTTGGGAGACC. Residues: CASSPGQGAWET. The CDR3 in its entirety is CASSPGQGAWETQYF.

This clone was observed a handful of times. Read data end 3 residues before the CDR3 end; the end is taken from the germline J gene. The chain joins TRBV6-2 or TRBV6-3 to TRBJ2-1; D might be TRBD1 (6 bases). Germline V gene sequence: CDR1 MNHEY, CDR2 SVGEGT. The CDR3 sequence is 14 residues long. Deletions cut 7 bases from V and 4 bases from J, with 14 bases between. CDR3 protein: CASKNRERYNEQFF. CDR3 bases read: TGTGCCAGCAAAAACAGGGAGCGGTACAATGAG.

This clone has ten or more counts. The CDR3 end lies 3 residues beyond the end of the read and is filled in from the germline J gene. The rearrangement joins TRBV9 to TRBJ2-1; D uncertain. Deletions cut 3 bases from V and 0 bases from J, with 16 bases between. The CDR3 loop spans 17 amino acids. Germline CDR1 reads SGDLS; CDR2 reads YYNGEE. Partial CDR3 DNA: TGTGCCAGCAGCGCCCACCTAATAACTGGCTCCTACAATGAG. Amino acid sequence: CASSAHLITGSYNE. The full CDR3 protein reads CASSAHLITGSYNEQFF.

This clone was counted between two and nine times. The read terminates 3 residues before the CDR3 end, so the remaining end is supplied by the germline J gene. The V gene is TRBV7-2, the J gene TRBJ1-2; TRBD1 is a possible D gene (5 bases). This CDR3 region has 12 residues. Germline loops: CDR1 SGHTA, CDR2 FQGNSA. V was pared by 0 bases and J by 7 bases, with 6 bases between. CDR3 bases read: TGTGCCAGCAGCTTAGCGGGGCCTGGC. This encodes CASSLAGPG. The CDR3 reads in full as CASSLAGPGYTF.

This clone was detected many times. The read falls 3 residues short of the CDR3 end, and the missing part is taken from the germline J gene. The chain employs TRBV28 and TRBJ1-6; no clear D gene. Trimming took off 2 bases at V and 6 bases at J, with 17 bases between the two ends. The CDR3 is made up of 17 amino acids. From germline, CDR1 is MDHEN and CDR2 SYDVKM. The chain's CDR3 is CASSLPPRLPGNSPLHF. CDR3 DNA (partial): TGTGCCAGCAGTTTACCCCCGAGACTGCCGGGTAATTCACCC.

To note about this clone: The CDR3 end lies 3 residues beyond the end of the read and is filled in from the germline J gene. The chain couples TRBV2 to TRBJ1-1, with D possibly TRBD1 on 5 matching bases. Germline V gene sequence: CDR1 SNHLY, CDR2 FYNNEI. This CDR3 comprises 11 residues. The CDR3: CASRGVPEAFF. The sequenced part of the CDR3 DNA is TGTGCCAGCAGAGGGGTCCCCGAA.

Of note for this clone: The read terminates 3 residues ahead of where the CDR3 ends, so the germline J gene completes it. V and J are TRBV18 and TRBJ2-7; D gene uncertain. The ends were cut back, 3 bases at V and 4 bases at J, with 19 bases in the middle. This CDR3 contains 16 residues. The germline V gene has CDR1 KGHSH and CDR2 LQKENI. CDR3 residues: CASSPNGGVLLYEQYF. The part of the CDR3 DNA that was read is TGTGCCAGCTCACCCAACGGCGGCGTGCTCTTATACGAG. The complete variable domain, with remaining parts taken from reference TRBV18 and TRBJ2-7, reads NAGVMQNPRHLVRRRGQEARLRCSPMKGHSHVYWYRQLPEEGLKFMVYLQKENIIDESGMPKERFSAEFPKEGPSILRIQQVVRGDSAAYFCASSPNGGVLLYEQYFGPGTRLTVT.

There are many counts of this clone. The read halts 3 residues ahead of the CDR3 end, with the missing end drawn from the germline J gene. The rearrangement links TRBV2 to TRBJ2-3, with TRBD2 identical over 10 bases. From germline, CDR1 is SNHLY and CDR2 FYNNEI. Losses at the gene ends were 7 bases for V and 0 bases for J; bases not matched to a gene: 4. This CDR3 is 15 amino acids long. The CDR3 bases that were read are TGTGCCAGCACTAGACTAGCGGGCAGCACAGATACG. This encodes CASTRLAGSTDT. The whole CDR3 reads CASTRLAGSTDTQYF.

With respect to this clone: The read ends 3 residues early relative to the CDR3; the germline J gene fills the gap. The V gene is TRBV7-8, the J gene TRBJ2-5, with TRBD2 as a possible D gene (5 bases). CDR3 size: 15 residues. Looked up from germline, CDR1 is SGHVS and CDR2 is FQNEAQ. The V gene lost 2 bases and the J gene lost 1 base, with 11 bases spanning the gap. CDR3 sequence reads: CASSLWERSQETQYF. The covered CDR3 bases are TGTGCCAGCAGCTTATGGGAGCGGTCCCAAGAGACC.

This clone has ten or more counts. The read ends 3 residues before the CDR3 terminus; that terminus is restored from the germline J gene. This CDR3 is also generated by other DNA sequences in the sample. The V gene is TRBV7-9, the J gene TRBJ2-2, with 8 bases matching TRBD1. CDR3 length: 14 amino acids. Trimming removed 5 bases from V and 2 bases from J; junction bases left unmatched: 1. CDR1 is SEHNR, CDR2 FQNEAQ, per germline (reference sequence). The covered CDR3 bases are TGTGCCAGCAGCCAGGGGGCAAACACCGGGGAG. As protein: CASSQGANTGE. In full, the CDR3 is CASSQGANTGELFF.

On this clone itself: The observed sequence ends 3 residues before the CDR3 terminus, with the missing tail filled in from the germline J gene. The chain recombines TRBV5-1 with TRBJ2-3; 11 positions match TRBD2. The CDR3 sequence is 16 residues long. The junction had 4 bases not matched to a gene; V was cut back by 3 bases and J by 1 base. Per germline, CDR1 SGHRS and CDR2 YFSETQ. CDR3 DNA, as far as it was read: TGCGCCAGCAGCTCTGGGACTAGCGGTCGCACAGATACG. It encodes CASSSGTSGRTDT. The full CDR3 protein is CASSSGTSGRTDTQYF. The full variable domain, with the rest looked up from reference TRBV5-1 and TRBJ2-3, is KAGVTQTPRYLIKTRGQQVTLSCSPISGHRSVSWYQQTPGQGLQFLFEYFSETQRNKGNFPGRFSGRQFSNSRSEMNVSTLELGDSALYLCASSSGTSGRTDTQYFGPGTRLTVL.

There are a few counts of this clone. The observed sequence ends 3 residues before the CDR3 terminus, with the missing tail filled in from the germline J gene. The chain is built from TRBV19 and TRBJ1-1; TRBD1 aligns across 8 bases. CDR3 length: 16 amino acids. The germline gives CDR1 LNHDA, CDR2 SQIVND (reference sequence). The V and J ends lost 10 bases and 1 base, in that order; junction bases with no gene match: 14. CDR3 DNA (partial): TGTGCCACGAAATCGTCCCCGGACAGGGAGAACACTGAA. It specifies CATKSSPDRENTE. In full, the CDR3 reads CATKSSPDRENTEAFF.

This clone showed up just a few times. The sequence runs out 3 residues before the end of the CDR3; the remainder is reconstructed from the germline J gene. The chain has TRBV19 and TRBJ2-7; TRBD2 aligns across 12 bases. Germline trimming cut 6 bases from V and 6 bases from J; bases unmatched to any gene: 9. The germline V gene encodes CDR1 LNHDA and CDR2 SQIVND (reference sequence). CDR3 length: 15 residues. CDR3 region: CASRSPSGRASEQYF. CDR3 bases read: TGTGCCAGTAGATCCCCTAGCGGGAGGGCCTCCGAG.

The table lists this clone with many counts. The DNA read from the CDR3 is TGTGCCAGCAGCTTGGCGGGAGGCGGAGACATT. It yields the protein CASSLAGGGDI. The whole CDR3 sequence is CASSLAGGGDIQYF. V usage is TRBV7-2 and J usage is TRBJ2-4, with TRBD2 matching over 8 bases. From the germline J gene comes the end of the CDR3, since the read stops 3 residues before it. This CDR3 region has 14 residues. The germline V gene encodes CDR1 SGHTA and CDR2 FQGNSA. The V gene end was trimmed by 3 bases and the J gene end by 8 bases; junction bases not matched to a gene: 6.

This clone was seen ten or more times. The read ends 3 residues before the CDR3 terminus; that terminus is restored from the germline J gene. The V call is TRBV29-1, the J call TRBJ1-1; 8 bases map to TRBD1. Germline CDR1 is SQVTM and CDR2 is ANQGSEA. V lost 7 bases to trimming and J lost 2 bases; unmatched junction nucleotides: 3. The CDR3 is 12 residues long. The sequenced CDR3 bases are TGCAGCGCCGGACAGGGTAACACTGAA. Translated: CSAGQGNTE. The CDR3 reads in full as CSAGQGNTEAFF. Combining the CDR3 with reference TRBV29-1 and TRBJ1-1 gives the whole variable domain SAVISQKPSRDICQRGTSLTIQCQVDSQVTMMFWYRQQPGQSLTLIATANQGSEATYESGFVIDKFPISRPNLTFSTLTVSNMSPEDSSIYLCSAGQGNTEAFFGQGTRLTVV.

This clone was observed many times. Sequencing ends 3 residues short of the CDR3 end; the germline J gene provides the rest. The chain combines TRBV29-1 with TRBJ2-1, with D possibly matching TRBD1 (6 bases). The CDR3 runs 13 residues. V lost 4 bases and J 9 bases, leaving 16 bases between the germline ends. The V gene's germline CDR1 is SQVTM and CDR2 ANQGSEA. CDR3 bases read: TGCAGCGTTGTTTCCCAGGGGCTAGCTGAG. The encoded protein is CSVVSQGLAE. The whole CDR3 is CSVVSQGLAEQFF.